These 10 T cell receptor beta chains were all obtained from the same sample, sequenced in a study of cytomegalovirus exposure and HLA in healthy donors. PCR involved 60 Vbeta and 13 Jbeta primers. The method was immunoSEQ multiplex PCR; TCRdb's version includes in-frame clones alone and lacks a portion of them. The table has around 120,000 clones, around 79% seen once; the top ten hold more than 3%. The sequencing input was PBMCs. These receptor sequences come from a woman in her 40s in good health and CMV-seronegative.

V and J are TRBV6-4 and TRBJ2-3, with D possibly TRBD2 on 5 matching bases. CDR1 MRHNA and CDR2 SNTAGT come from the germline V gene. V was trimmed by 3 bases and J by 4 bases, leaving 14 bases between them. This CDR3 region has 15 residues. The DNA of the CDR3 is TGTGCCAGCAGTGATCGGCTAGGGAGTCCAGATACGCAGTATTTT. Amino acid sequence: CASSDRLGSPDTQYF.

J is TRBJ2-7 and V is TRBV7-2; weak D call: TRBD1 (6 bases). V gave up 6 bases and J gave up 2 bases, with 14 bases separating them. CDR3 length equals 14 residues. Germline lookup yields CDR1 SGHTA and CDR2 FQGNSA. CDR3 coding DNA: TGTGCCAGCAGGAAAAGGGCAGGGGCCTACGAGCAGTACTTC. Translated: CASRKRAGAYEQYF.

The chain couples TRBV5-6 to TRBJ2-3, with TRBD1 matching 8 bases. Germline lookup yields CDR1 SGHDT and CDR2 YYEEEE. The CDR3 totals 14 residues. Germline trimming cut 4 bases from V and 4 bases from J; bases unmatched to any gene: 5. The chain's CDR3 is CASSTDREPDTQYF. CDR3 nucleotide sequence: TGTGCCAGCAGCACGGACAGGGAACCAGATACGCAGTATTTT.

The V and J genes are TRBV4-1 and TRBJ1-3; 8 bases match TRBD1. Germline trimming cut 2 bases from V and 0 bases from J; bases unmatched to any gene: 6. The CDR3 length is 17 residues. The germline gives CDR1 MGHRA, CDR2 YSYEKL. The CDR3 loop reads CASSQSVTGGSGNTIYF. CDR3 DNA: TGCGCCAGCAGCCAAAGCGTCACAGGGGGCTCTGGAAACACCATATATTTT.

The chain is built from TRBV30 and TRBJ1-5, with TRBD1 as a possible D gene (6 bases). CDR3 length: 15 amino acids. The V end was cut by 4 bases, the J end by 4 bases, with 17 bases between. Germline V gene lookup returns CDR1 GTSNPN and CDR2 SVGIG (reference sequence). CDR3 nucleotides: TGTGCCTGGAATGTAGATCTAGGGGGAAATCAGCCCCAGCATTTT. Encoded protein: CAWNVDLGGNQPQHF.

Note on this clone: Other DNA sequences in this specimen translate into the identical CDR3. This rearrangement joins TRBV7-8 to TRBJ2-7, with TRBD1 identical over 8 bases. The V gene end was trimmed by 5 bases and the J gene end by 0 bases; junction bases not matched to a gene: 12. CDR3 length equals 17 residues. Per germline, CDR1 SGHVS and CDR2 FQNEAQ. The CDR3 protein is CASSHSGTGSYSYEQYF. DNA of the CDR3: TGTGCCAGCAGCCACTCCGGGACAGGCTCCTACTCCTACGAGCAGTACTTC.

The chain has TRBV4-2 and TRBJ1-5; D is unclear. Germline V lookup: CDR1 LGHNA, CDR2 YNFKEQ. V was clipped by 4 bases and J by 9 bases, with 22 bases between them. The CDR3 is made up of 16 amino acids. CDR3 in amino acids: CASSLSDARHDRPQHF. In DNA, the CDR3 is TGTGCCAGCAGCCTATCCGACGCCCGACATGATCGGCCCCAGCATTTT.

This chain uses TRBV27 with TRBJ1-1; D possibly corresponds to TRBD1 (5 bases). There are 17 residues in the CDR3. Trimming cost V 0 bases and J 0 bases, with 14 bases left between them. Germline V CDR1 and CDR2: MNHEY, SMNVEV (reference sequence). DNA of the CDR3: TGTGCCAGCAGTTTATCCCCTGAGGCAGGGATGAACACTGAAGCTTTCTTT. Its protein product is CASSLSPEAGMNTEAFF.

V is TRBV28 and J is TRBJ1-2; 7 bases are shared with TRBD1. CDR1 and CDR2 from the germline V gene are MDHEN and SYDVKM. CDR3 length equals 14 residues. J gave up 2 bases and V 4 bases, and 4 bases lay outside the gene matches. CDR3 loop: CASSSGQENYGYTF. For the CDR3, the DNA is TGTGCCAGCAGTTCCGGACAGGAGAACTATGGCTACACCTTC.

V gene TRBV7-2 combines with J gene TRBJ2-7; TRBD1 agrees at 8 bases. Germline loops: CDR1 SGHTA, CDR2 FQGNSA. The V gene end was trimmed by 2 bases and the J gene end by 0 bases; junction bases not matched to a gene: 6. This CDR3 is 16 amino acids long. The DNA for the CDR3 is TGTGCCAGCAGCTTAATGCCAGGGGGCACCTCCTACGAGCAGTACTTC. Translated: CASSLMPGGTSYEQYF.